This section outlines one TCR beta chain sequence together with its context. V dropped 6 bases and J dropped 7; count of bases not matched to a gene: 5. This CDR3 region has 11 residues. Germline CDR1 DFQATT, CDR2 SNEGSKA (reference sequence). This sample is drawn from a study of blood T cell repertoires in COVID-19. Profiled with immunoSEQ multiplex PCR; TCRdb holds only in-frame clones, not every one. The sample carries approximately 250,000 clones, 86% recorded once. The source of this sequence is a woman aged 55-69 years who had recovered from COVID-19. The genes are TRBV20-1 and TRBJ2-5; the match to TRBD2 covers 7 bases. The sequencing input was peripheral blood. This CDR3 is CSARDYGTQYF. The CDR3 coding sequence is TGCAGTGCAAGGGACTATGGGACCCAGTACTTC.